This TCR beta chain was captured in a study of shared clonotypes between healthy human individuals. The CDR3 consists of 14 residues. Germline CDR1 is MNHEY and CDR2 is SVGAGI. V was trimmed by 4 bases and J by 0 bases, leaving 10 bases between them. DNA at about 210 ng, 25,000 to 35,000 T cell genomes, went into sorted-subset replicate PCRs. Measured with immunoSEQ multiplex PCR; TCRdb has only the in-frame clones, and not every one. The sample includes hundreds of thousands of clones, around 67% of them seen just once. The TCR sequence derives from a woman aged 25-40 years in good health. Input material: memory CD4+ T cells sorted from blood. The subset was: CD45RA-negative fraction. The J gene is TRBJ2-7, the V gene TRBV6-5; TRBD1 might be the D (6 bases). CDR3 sequence: CASSSRTVSYEQYF. The CDR3 region has the DNA TGTGCCAGCAGTTCGCGGACAGTCTCCTACGAGCAGTACTTC.